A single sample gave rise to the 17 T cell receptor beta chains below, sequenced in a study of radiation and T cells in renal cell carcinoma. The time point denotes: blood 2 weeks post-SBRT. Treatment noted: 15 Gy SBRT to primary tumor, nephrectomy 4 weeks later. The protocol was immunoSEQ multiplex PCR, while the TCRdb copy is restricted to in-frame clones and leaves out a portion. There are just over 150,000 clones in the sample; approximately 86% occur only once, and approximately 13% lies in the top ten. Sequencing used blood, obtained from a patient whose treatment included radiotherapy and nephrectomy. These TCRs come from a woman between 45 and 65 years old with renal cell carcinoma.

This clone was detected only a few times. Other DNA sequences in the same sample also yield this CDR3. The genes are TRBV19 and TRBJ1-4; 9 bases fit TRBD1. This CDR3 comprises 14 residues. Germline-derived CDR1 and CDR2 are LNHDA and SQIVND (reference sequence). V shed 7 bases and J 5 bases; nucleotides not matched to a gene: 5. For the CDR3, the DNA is TGTGCCAGTACCCTGGGACAGGGAAATGAAAAACTGTTTTTT. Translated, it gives CASTLGQGNEKLFF.

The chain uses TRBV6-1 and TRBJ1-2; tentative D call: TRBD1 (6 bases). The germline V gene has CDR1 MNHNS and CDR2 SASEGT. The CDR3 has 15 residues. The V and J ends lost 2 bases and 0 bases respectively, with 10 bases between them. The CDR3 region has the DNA TGTGCCAGCAGTGAACTAAGACAGGCTAACTATGGCTACACCTTC. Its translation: CASSELRQANYGYTF.

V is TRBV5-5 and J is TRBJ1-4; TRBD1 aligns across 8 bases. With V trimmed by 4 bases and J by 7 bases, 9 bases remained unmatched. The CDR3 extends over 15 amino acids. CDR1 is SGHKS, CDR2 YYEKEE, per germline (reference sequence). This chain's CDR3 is CASSRGQGMFEKLFF. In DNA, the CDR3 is TGTGCCAGCAGCAGAGGACAGGGTATGTTTGAAAAACTGTTTTTT.

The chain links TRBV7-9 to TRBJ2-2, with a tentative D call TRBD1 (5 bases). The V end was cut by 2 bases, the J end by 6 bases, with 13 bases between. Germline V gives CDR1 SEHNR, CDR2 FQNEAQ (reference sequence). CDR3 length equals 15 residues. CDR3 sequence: CASSLMDIEAGELFF. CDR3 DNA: TGTGCCAGCAGCTTAATGGACATCGAGGCCGGGGAGCTGTTTTTT.

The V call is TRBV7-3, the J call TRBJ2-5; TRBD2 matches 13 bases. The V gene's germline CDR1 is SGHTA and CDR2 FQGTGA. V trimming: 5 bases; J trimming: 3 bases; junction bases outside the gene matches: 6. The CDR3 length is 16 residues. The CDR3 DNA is TGTGCCAGCAGCCAAGAAGGGACTAGCGGGGAAGAGACCCAGTACTTC. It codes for CASSQEGTSGEETQYF.

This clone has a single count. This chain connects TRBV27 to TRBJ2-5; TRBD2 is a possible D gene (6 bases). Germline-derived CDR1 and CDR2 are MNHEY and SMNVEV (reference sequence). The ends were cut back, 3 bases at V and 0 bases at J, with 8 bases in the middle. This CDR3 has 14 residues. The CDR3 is CASSLGGHQETQYF. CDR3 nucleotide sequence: TGTGCCAGCAGTTTGGGAGGCCACCAAGAGACCCAGTACTTC.

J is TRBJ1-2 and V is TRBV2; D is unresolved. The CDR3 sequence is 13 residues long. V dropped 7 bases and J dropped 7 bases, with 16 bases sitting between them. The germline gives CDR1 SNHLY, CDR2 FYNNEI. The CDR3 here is CASNVGKGLGYTF. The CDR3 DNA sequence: TGTGCCAGCAACGTTGGGAAGGGCCTTGGCTACACCTTC.

This CDR3 is CATYGTNYEQYF. CDR3 DNA: TGTGCCACCTACGGGACCAACTACGAGCAGTACTTC. V is TRBV10-3 and J is TRBJ2-7, with D possibly called TRBD1 or TRBD2 (5 bases each). V was clipped by 10 bases and J by 3 bases, with 13 bases between them. This CDR3 contains 12 residues. Germline values: CDR1 ENHRY, CDR2 SYGVKD.

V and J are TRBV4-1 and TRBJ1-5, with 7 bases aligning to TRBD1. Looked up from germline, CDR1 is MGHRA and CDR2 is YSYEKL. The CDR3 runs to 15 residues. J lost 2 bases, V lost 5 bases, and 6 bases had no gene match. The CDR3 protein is CASSRTGEGNQPQHF. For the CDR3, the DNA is TGCGCCAGCAGCAGGACAGGCGAAGGCAATCAGCCCCAGCATTTT.

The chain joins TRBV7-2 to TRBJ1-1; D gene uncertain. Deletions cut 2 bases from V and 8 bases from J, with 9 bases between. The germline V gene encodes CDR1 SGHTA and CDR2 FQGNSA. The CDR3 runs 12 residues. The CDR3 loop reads CASSLRQTEAFF. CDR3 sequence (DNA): TGTGCCAGCAGCTTAAGGCAGACAGAAGCTTTCTTT.

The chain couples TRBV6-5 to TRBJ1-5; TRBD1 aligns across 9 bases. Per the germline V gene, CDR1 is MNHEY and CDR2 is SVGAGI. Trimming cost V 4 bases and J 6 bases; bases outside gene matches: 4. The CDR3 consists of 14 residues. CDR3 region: CASSWGQGGQPQHF. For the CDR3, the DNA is TGTGCCAGCAGTTGGGGACAGGGAGGTCAGCCCCAGCATTTT.

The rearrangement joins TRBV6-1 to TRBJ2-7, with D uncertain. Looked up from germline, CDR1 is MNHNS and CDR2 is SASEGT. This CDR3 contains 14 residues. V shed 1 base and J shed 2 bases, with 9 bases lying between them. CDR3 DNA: TGTGCCAGCAGTGAAGTAGAACAAACCTACGAGCAGTACTTC. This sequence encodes CASSEVEQTYEQYF.

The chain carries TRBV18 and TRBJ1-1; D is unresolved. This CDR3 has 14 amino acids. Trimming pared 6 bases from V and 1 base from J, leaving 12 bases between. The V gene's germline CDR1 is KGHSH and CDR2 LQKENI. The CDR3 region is CASSQVKGNTEAFF. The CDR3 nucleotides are TGTGCCAGCTCGCAAGTAAAGGGGAACACTGAAGCTTTCTTT.

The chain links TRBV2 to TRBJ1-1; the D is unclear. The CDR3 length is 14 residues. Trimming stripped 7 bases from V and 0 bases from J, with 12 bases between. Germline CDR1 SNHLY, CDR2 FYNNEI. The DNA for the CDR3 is TGTGCCAGCATCCCCTTCACCGTGAACACTGAAGCTTTCTTT. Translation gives CASIPFTVNTEAFF.

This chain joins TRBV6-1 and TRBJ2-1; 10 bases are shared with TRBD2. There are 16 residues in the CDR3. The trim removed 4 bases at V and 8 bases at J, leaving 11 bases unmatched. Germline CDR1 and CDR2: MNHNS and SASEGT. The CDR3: CASSAQLAGPRDEQFF. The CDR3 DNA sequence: TGTGCCAGCAGTGCCCAACTAGCGGGGCCTAGGGATGAGCAGTTCTTC.

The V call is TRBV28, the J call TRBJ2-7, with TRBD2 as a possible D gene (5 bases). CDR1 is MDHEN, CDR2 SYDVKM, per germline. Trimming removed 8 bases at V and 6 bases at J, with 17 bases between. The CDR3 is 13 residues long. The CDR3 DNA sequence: TGTGCCAGCGGGTTCACTAGATACCCCGAGCAGTACTTC. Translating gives CASGFTRYPEQYF. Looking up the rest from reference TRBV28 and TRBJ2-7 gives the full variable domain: DVKVTQSSRYLVKRTGEKVFLECVQDMDHENMFWYRQDPGLGLRLIYFSYDVKMKEKGDIPEGYSVSREKKERFSLILESASTNQTSMYLCASGFTRYPEQYFGPGTRLTVT.

Here the CDR3 reads CASSFYGSDTQYF. In DNA form, the CDR3 reads TGTGCCAGCAGCTTCTACGGGTCAGATACGCAGTATTTT. The V and J genes are TRBV5-4 and TRBJ2-3; D is undetermined. The CDR3 contains 13 residues. The V gene's germline CDR1 is SGHNT and CDR2 YYREEE (reference sequence). The germline V and J ends were trimmed by 2 bases and 4 bases, with 8 bases remaining between them.